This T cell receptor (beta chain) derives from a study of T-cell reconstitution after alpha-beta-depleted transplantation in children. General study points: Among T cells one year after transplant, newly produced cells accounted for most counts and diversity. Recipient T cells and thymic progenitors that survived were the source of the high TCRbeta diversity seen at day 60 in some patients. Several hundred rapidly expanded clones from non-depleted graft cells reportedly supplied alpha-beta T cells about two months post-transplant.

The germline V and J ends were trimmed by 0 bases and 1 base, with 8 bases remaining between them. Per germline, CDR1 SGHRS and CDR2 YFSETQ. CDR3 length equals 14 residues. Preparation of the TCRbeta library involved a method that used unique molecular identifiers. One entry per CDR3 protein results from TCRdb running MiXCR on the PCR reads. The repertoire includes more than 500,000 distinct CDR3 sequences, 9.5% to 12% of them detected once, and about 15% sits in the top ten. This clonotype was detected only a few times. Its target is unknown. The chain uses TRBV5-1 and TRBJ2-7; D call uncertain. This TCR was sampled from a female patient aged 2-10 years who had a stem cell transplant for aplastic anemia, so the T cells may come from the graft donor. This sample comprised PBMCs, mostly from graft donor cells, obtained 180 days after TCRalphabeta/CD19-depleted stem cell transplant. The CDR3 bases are TGCGCCAGCAGCTTGGGGATAAGGTCCTACGAGCAGTACTTC. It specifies CASSLGIRSYEQYF.